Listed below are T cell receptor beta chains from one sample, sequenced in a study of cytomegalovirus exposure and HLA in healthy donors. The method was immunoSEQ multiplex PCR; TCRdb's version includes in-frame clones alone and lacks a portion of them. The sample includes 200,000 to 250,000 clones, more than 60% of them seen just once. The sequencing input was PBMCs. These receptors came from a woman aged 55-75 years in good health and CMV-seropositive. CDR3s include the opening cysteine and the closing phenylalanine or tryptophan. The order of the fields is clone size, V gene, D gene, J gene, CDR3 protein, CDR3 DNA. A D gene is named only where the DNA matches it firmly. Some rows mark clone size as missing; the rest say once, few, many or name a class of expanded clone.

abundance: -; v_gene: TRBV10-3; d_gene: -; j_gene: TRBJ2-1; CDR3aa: CATDAGTNTNNEQFF; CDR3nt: TGTGCCACCGACGCCGGGACAAATACAAACAATGAGCAGTTCTTC
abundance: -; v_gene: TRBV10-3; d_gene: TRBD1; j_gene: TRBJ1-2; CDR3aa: CAISEDRDNYGYTF; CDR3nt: TGTGCCATCAGTGAAGACAGGGACAACTATGGCTACACCTTC
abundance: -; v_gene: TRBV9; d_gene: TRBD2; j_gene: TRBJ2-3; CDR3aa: CASSVELAGGTDTQYF; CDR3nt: TGTGCCAGCAGCGTAGAATTAGCGGGGGGCACAGATACGCAGTATTTT
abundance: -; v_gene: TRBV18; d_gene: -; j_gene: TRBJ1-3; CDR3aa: CASSPRGYYSGNTIYF; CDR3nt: TGTGCCAGCTCACCACGCGGATACTACTCTGGAAACACCATATATTTT
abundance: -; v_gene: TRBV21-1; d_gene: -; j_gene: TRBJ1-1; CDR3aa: CASSNRSGHLNTEAFF; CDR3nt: TGTGCCAGCAGCAACCGCTCGGGACACCTGAACACTGAAGCTTTCTTT
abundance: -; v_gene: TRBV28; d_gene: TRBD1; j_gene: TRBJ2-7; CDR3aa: CASSEGGIYEQYF; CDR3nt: TGTGCCAGCAGCGAAGGGGGCATCTACGAGCAGTACTTC
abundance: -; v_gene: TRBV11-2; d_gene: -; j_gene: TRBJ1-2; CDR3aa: CASSSRIGADYGYTF; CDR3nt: TGTGCCAGCAGCTCCCGAATAGGGGCGGACTATGGCTACACCTTC
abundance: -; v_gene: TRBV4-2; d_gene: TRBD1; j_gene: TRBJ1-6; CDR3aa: CASSQAWDRGQSPLHF; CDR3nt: TGTGCCAGCAGCCAAGCTTGGGACAGGGGGCAATCACCCCTCCACTTT
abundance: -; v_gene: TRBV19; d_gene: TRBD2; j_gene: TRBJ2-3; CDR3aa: CASSLRTSGDTDTQYF; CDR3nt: TGTGCCAGTAGTCTTAGGACTAGCGGGGACACAGATACGCAGTATTTT
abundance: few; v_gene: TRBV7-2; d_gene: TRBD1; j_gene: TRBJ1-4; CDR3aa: CASSRRQGIPTTNEKLFF; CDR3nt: TGTGCCAGCAGTCGCCGACAGGGTATCCCTACAACTAATGAAAAACTGTTTTTT
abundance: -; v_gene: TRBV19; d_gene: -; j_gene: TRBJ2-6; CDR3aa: CASMPLTGATSGANGLTF; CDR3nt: TGTGCCAGCATGCCACTAACGGGAGCTACCTCTGGGGCCAACGGCCTGACTTTC
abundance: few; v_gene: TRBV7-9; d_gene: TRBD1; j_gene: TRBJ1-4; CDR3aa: CASSPDRVPEKLFF; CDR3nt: TGTGCCAGCAGCCCAGACAGGGTACCTGAAAAACTGTTTTTT
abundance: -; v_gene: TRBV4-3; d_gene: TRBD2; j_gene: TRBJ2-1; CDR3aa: CASSQGTGTRRPHEQFF; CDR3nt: TGCGCCAGCAGCCAAGGGACCGGGACTAGGCGACCTCATGAGCAGTTCTTC
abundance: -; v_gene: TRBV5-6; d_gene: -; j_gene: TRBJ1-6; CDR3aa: CASSPVGEGNSPLHF; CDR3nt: TGTGCCAGCAGCCCCGTCGGGGAAGGTAATTCACCCCTCCACTTT
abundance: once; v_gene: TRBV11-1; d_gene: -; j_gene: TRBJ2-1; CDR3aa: CASSLTSAVSYNEQFF; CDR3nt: TGTGCCAGCAGCTTAACCTCAGCGGTCTCCTACAATGAGCAGTTCTTC
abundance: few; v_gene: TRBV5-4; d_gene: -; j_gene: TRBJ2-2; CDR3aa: CASSRGGQGSTGELFF; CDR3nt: TGTGCCAGCAGCAGGGGGGGGCAGGGGAGCACCGGGGAGCTGTTTTTT
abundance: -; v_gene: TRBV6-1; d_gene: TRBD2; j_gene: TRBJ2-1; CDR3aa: CASSLSGSPYNEQFF; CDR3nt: TGTGCCAGCAGTCTTAGCGGGAGTCCCTACAATGAGCAGTTCTTC
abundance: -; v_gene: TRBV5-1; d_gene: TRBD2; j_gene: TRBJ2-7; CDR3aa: CASNLAGGIEQYF; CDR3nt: TGCGCCAGCAATTTAGCGGGAGGTATCGAGCAGTACTTC
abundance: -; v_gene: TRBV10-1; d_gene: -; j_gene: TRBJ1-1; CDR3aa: CASSGGTVPTEAFF; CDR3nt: TGCGCCAGCAGTGGTGGTACAGTTCCCACTGAAGCTTTCTTT
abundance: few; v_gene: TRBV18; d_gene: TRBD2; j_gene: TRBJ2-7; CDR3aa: CASSGGLAGGIVSYEQYF; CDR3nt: TGTGCCAGCTCCGGGGGACTAGCGGGGGGGATCGTCTCCTACGAGCAGTACTTC
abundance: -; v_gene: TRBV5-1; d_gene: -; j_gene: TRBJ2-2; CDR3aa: CASSLGRGTTTGELFF; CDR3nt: TGCGCCAGCAGCTTGGGACGCGGGACCACCACCGGGGAGCTGTTTTTT
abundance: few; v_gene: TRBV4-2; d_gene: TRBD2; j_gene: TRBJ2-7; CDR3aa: CASSSTSGSLYEQYF; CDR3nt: TGTGCCAGCAGCTCAACTAGCGGGAGTCTCTACGAGCAGTACTTC
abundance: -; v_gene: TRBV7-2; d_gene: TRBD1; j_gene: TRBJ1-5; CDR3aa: CASSLAPQGQGATQPQHF; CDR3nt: TGTGCCAGCAGCTTAGCGCCTCAGGGACAGGGGGCGACCCAGCCCCAGCATTTT
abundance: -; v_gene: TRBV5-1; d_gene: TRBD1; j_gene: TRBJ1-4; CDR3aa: CASSLTGVTNEKLFF; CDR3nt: TGCGCCAGCAGCCTGACAGGGGTAACTAATGAAAAACTGTTTTTT
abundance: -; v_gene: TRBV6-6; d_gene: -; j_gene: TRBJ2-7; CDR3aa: CASSYAARTYEQYF; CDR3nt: TGTGCCAGCAGTTACGCAGCGCGAACCTACGAGCAGTACTTC
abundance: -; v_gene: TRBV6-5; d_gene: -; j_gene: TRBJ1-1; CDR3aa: CASRTTGRDTEAFF; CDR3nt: TGTGCCAGCAGAACCACAGGGAGGGACACTGAAGCTTTCTTT
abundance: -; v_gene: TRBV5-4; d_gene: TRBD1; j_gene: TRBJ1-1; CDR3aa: CASRRTGGRSTEAFF; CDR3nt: TGTGCCAGCAGAAGGACAGGGGGAAGGAGTACTGAAGCTTTCTTT
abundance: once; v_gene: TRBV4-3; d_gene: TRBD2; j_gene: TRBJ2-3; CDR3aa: CASSQGAWGSGDTQYF; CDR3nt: TGCGCCAGCAGCCAAGGGGCGTGGGGTAGCGGGGATACGCAGTATTTT
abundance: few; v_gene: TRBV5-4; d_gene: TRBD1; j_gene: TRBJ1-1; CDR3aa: CASSQTMGQSNTEAFF; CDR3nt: TGTGCCAGCAGCCAAACCATGGGACAGTCAAACACTGAAGCTTTCTTT
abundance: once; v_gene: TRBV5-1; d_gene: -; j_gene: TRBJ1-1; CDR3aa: CASSTGRGNTEAFF; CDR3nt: TGCGCCAGCAGCACTGGGCGGGGTAACACTGAAGCTTTCTTT
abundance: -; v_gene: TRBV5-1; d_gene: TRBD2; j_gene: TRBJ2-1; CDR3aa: CASSLLLTGGPDEQFF; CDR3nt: TGCGCCAGCAGCTTGCTGCTAACGGGAGGGCCGGATGAGCAGTTCTTC
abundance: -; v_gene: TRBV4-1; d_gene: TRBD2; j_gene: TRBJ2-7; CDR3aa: CASSQAGGTSGDRAYEQYF; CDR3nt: TGCGCCAGCAGCCAAGCTGGGGGGACTAGCGGCGATCGGGCCTACGAGCAGTACTTC
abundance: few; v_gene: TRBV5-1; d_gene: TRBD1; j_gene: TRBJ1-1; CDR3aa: CASSRTGMNTEAFF; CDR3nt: TGCGCCAGCAGCCGGACAGGAATGAACACTGAAGCTTTCTTT
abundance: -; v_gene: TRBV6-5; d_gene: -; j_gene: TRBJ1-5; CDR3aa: CASSLSNQPQHF; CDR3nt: TGTGCCAGCAGTCTTAGCAATCAGCCCCAGCATTTT
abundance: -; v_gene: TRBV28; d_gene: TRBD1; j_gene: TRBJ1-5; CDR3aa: CASSLLGTGENQPQHF; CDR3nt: TGTGCCAGCAGTTTATTGGGGACAGGAGAAAATCAGCCCCAGCATTTT
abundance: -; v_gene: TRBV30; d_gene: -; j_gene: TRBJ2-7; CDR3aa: CAWSSAGFYEQYF; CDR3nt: TGTGCCTGGAGTAGTGCGGGGTTCTACGAGCAGTACTTC
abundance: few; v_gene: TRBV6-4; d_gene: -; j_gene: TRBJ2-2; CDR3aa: CASSDGSTGELFF; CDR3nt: TGTGCCAGCAGTGACGGCAGCACCGGGGAGCTGTTTTTT
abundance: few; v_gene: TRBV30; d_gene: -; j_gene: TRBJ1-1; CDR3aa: CAWTRGAEAFF; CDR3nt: TGTGCCTGGACCCGCGGCGCTGAAGCTTTCTTT
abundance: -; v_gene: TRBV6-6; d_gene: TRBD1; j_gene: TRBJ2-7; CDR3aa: CATGGTGPYEQYF; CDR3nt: TGTGCCACCGGAGGGACAGGGCCCTACGAGCAGTACTTC
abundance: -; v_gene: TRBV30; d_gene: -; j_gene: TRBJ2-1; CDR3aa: CAWSVQSYNEQFF; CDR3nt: TGTGCCTGGAGTGTTCAGTCCTACAATGAGCAGTTCTTC
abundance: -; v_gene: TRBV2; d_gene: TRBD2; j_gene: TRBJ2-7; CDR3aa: CASSRKGWVTSGYRRGYEQYF; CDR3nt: TGTGCCAGCAGCCGCAAGGGGTGGGTGACTAGCGGCTATAGACGGGGGTACGAGCAGTACTTC
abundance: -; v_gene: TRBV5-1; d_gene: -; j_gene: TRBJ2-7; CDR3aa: CASSLEAGLSYEQYF; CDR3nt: TGCGCCAGCAGCTTGGAGGCAGGGCTCTCCTACGAGCAGTACTTC
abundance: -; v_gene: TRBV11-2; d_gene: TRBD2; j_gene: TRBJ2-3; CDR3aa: CASSPRTSGRTDTQYF; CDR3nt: TGTGCCAGCAGCCCCCGGACTAGCGGGAGGACAGATACGCAGTATTTT
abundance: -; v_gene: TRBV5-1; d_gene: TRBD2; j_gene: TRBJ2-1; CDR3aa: CASSSRSGGSYNEQFF; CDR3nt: TGCGCCAGCAGCTCCAGGTCGGGAGGGTCCTACAATGAGCAGTTCTTC
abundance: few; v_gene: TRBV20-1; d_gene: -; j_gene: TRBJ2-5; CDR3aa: CSARDRETQYF; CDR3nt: TGCAGTGCTAGAGATCGAGAGACCCAGTACTTC
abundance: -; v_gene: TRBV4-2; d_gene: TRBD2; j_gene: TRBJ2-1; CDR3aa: CASSQGGTNNEQFF; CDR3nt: TGTGCCAGCAGCCAAGGGGGGACTAACAATGAGCAGTTCTTC
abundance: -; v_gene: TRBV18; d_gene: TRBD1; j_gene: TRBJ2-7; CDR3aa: CASSTGTGGSPGEQYF; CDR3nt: TGTGCCAGCTCAACCGGGACAGGGGGCTCCCCTGGGGAGCAGTACTTC
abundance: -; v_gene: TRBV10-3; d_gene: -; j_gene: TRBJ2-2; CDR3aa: CAITGGTGELFF; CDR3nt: TGTGCCATCACAGGCGGGACCGGGGAGCTGTTTTTT
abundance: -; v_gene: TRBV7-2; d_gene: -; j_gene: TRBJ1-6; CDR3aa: CASSLLPPSLSSYNSPLHF; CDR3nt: TGTGCCAGCAGCTTACTTCCTCCCTCGCTTAGCTCCTATAATTCACCCCTCCACTTT